Included here is one TCR beta chain sequence, with context. Its antigen specificity is not known. One base away there is no much larger clone; base qualities are not given. The data derive from a study of control samples from healthy donors and cancer patients (dated by TCRdb to about 2020). Inclusive of the bounding cysteine and phenylalanine, the CDR3 is 14 residues long. Of all the DNA, just the CDR3 is kept, 42 bases in frame from base 1. The germline V gene sets CDR1 to SGHDN and CDR2 to FVKESK. Trimming at the junction amounts to 4 bases on V and 10 bases on J, and the germline ends lie 17 bases apart. The library came from the immunoSEQ multiplex PCR assay. This is the immuneACCESS table as TCRdb keeps it, with only in-frame sequences that have V and J called. A part of the clones is gone; compared with another copy, unresolved V genes explain less than half, and the rest is unexplained. The sample data list tens of thousands of clones, and approximately 90% of these were observed just once. The top ten constitute approximately 15% of the sample.

The sequenced material came from blood. The chain is encoded by TRBV14 joined to TRBJ2-1, with the D gene not confidently named. The receptor's source is a woman in her sixties or seventies in good health. The CDR3 region has the sequence CASSPQTGFREQFF. DNA sequence: TGTGCCAGCAGCCCCCAGACGGGCTTTCGGGAGCAGTTCTTC.